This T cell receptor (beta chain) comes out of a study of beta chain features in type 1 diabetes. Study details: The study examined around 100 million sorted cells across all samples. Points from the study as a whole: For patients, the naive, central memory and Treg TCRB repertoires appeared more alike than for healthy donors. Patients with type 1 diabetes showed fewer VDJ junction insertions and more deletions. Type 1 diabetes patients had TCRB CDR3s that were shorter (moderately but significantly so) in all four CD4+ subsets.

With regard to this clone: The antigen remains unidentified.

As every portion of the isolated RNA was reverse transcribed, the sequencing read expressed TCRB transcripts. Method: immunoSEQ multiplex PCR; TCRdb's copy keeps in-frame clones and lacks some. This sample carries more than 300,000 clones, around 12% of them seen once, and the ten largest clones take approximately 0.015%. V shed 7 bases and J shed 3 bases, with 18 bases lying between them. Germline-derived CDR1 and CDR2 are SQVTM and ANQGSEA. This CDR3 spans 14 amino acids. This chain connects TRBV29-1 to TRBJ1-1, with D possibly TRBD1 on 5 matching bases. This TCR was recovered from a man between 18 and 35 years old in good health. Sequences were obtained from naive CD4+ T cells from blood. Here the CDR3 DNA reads TGCAGCGGCTCCCCGGGGGATCGGTACACTGAAGCTTTCTTT. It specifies CSGSPGDRYTEAFF.